Listed below are T cell receptor beta chains from one sample, sequenced in a study of T cell responses to AZD1222 COVID-19 vaccine. The repertoire was sequenced with immunoSEQ multiplex PCR; TCRdb's copy has only in-frame clones and lacks some. This table has approximately 52,000 clones, about 87% appearing once. Sequencing used peripheral blood, obtained 28 days after the second AZD1222 dose. The source of these receptors is an adult who received the AZD1222 COVID-19 vaccine. Each CDR3 is given with its conserved first and last residue. The order of the fields is V gene, D gene, J gene, clone size, CDR3 protein, CDR3 DNA. D genes are given only for firm matches. Some rows mark clone size as missing; the rest say once, few, many or name a class of expanded clone.

>TRBV3-1/TRBV3-2|NA|TRBJ2-3|NA
CASSNPGPYTDTQYF
TGTGCCAGCAGCAATCCGGGACCCTACACAGATACGCAGTATTTT
>TRBV6-5|TRBD1|TRBJ2-3|NA
CASSYSSGQDDGAQYF
TGTGCCAGCAGTTACTCGTCGGGACAGGACGATGGGGCGCAGTATTTT
>TRBV28|NA|TRBJ1-3|NA
CATEGSGNTIYF
TGTGCCACCGAGGGCTCTGGAAACACCATATATTTT
>TRBV18|NA|TRBJ2-7|NA
CASSPASSYEQYF
TGTGCCAGCTCACCGGCGAGCTCCTACGAGCAGTACTTC
>TRBV5-1|NA|TRBJ1-1|NA
CASSLLKNTEAFF
TGCGCCAGCAGCTTATTAAAGAACACTGAAGCTTTCTTT
>TRBV5-1|TRBD1|TRBJ2-7|NA
CASSSAKDRGSYEQYF
TGCGCCAGCAGCTCCGCCAAGGACAGGGGCTCCTACGAGCAGTACTTC
>TRBV4-2|NA|TRBJ1-2|NA
CASSQDLIGPYGYTF
TGTGCCAGCAGCCAAGATCTTATAGGTCCTTATGGCTACACCTTC
>TRBV6-5|NA|TRBJ2-2|NA
CASSYSRAATGELFF
TGTGCCAGCAGTTACTCGAGGGCAGCCACCGGGGAGCTGTTTTTT
>TRBV9|NA|TRBJ2-5|few
CASSPGGGAEETQYF
TGTGCCAGCAGCCCAGGAGGGGGGGCGGAAGAGACCCAGTACTTC
>TRBV19|TRBD1|TRBJ2-7|NA
CASSNLTGGYEQYF
TGTGCCAGTAGTAACCTGACAGGGGGCTACGAGCAGTACTTC
>TRBV5-4|NA|TRBJ2-1|NA
CASSQLGGWYGDEQFF
TGTGCCAGCAGCCAATTGGGCGGGTGGTATGGGGATGAGCAGTTCTTC
>TRBV3-1/TRBV3-2|TRBD1|TRBJ1-2|NA
CASSQGRQGYGYTF
TGTGCCAGCAGCCAAGGCCGACAGGGGTATGGCTACACCTTC
>TRBV7-8|TRBD2|TRBJ2-7|NA
CASSLGFPGGRRNEQYF
TGTGCCAGCAGCCTAGGATTTCCGGGGGGTCGTCGGAACGAGCAGTACTTC
>TRBV7-3|NA|TRBJ2-7|medium-sized
CASSFEGNEQYF
TGTGCCAGCAGCTTCGAGGGCAACGAGCAGTACTTC
>TRBV30|NA|TRBJ2-1|NA
CAWSAPPKNEQFF
TGTGCCTGGAGTGCTCCACCTAAAAATGAGCAGTTCTTC
>TRBV2|NA|TRBJ2-3|NA
CASSETGTRGTDTQYF
TGTGCCAGCAGTGAAACAGGGACCCGGGGCACAGATACGCAGTATTTT
>TRBV5-1|TRBD1|TRBJ1-2|NA
CASRAGTANYGYTF
TGCGCCAGCAGGGCCGGGACAGCTAACTATGGCTACACCTTC
>TRBV9|TRBD2|TRBJ2-5|NA
CASSVAPSSGQETQYF
TGTGCCAGCAGCGTAGCTCCCTCTAGCGGACAAGAGACCCAGTACTTC
>TRBV29-1|TRBD2|TRBJ2-1|few
CSVAPGGLLNEQFF
TGCAGCGTTGCGCCGGGGGGGCTCCTCAATGAGCAGTTCTTC
>TRBV21-1|NA|TRBJ2-4|NA
CASSNAPGKNIQYF
TGTGCCAGCAGCAACGCCCCCGGGAAAAACATTCAGTACTTC
>TRBV6-1|TRBD1|TRBJ1-5|NA
CASSDRGGQGRQPQHF
TGTGCCAGCAGTGACCGGGGGGGACAGGGAAGACAGCCCCAGCATTTT
>TRBV6-2/TRBV6-3|NA|TRBJ1-5|few
CASSLYSSNQPQHF
TGTGCCAGCAGTCTTTATTCAAGCAATCAGCCCCAGCATTTT
>TRBV29-1|NA|TRBJ1-2|once
CSALQTGKGYTF
TGCAGCGCCCTCCAAACAGGGAAGGGCTACACCTTC
>TRBV3-1/TRBV3-2|TRBD1|TRBJ1-6|NA
CASSQARTGSNSPLHF
TGTGCCAGCAGCCAAGCCCGGACAGGGTCGAATTCACCCCTCCACTTT
>TRBV25-1|TRBD1|TRBJ2-3|NA
CASSPQVTGKGTDTQYF
TGTGCCAGCAGCCCCCAGGTGACAGGGAAGGGCACAGATACGCAGTATTTT
>TRBV27|TRBD1|TRBJ2-7|NA
CAIGRDRAYEQYF
TGTGCCATCGGCCGGGACAGGGCCTACGAGCAGTACTTC
>TRBV3-1/TRBV3-2|TRBD2|TRBJ2-7|NA
CASSPPAGAREQYF
TGTGCCAGCAGCCCGCCAGCGGGAGCACGAGAGCAGTACTTC
>TRBV28|NA|TRBJ1-1|NA
CASSLEGGRAEAFF
TGTGCCAGCAGTTTAGAGGGGGGCCGGGCTGAAGCTTTCTTT
>TRBV19|NA|TRBJ1-2|few
CASRKITGNPNYGYTF
TGTGCCAGTAGAAAGATAACAGGGAACCCAAACTATGGCTACACCTTC
>TRBV10-3|NA|TRBJ1-2|NA
CAIRKSDRLYGYTF
TGTGCCATCAGGAAATCCGACAGACTGTATGGCTACACCTTC
>TRBV4-1|NA|TRBJ1-1|NA
CASSQEVRGVNTEAFF
TGCGCCAGCAGCCAAGAAGTCAGGGGAGTGAACACTGAAGCTTTCTTT
>TRBV27|TRBD2|TRBJ2-3|NA
CASKAGTSSTDTQYF
TGTGCCAGCAAAGCGGGGACCTCTAGCACAGATACGCAGTATTTT
>TRBV28|TRBD2|TRBJ2-5|NA
CASSRLAGRQETQYF
TGTGCCAGCAGTCGACTAGCGGGCCGTCAAGAGACCCAGTACTTC
>TRBV11-3|NA|TRBJ2-2|NA
CASSSGAELFF
TGTGCCAGCAGCTCAGGCGCGGAGCTGTTTTTT
>TRBV5-1|NA|TRBJ1-1|NA
CASSLGPGTEAFF
TGCGCCAGCAGCTTGGGCCCAGGCACTGAAGCTTTCTTT
>TRBV21-1|NA|TRBJ2-4|NA
CASSNLGLAQKWGTKNIQYF
TGTGCCAGCAGCAATTTGGGACTAGCCCAAAAATGGGGGACCAAAAACATTCAGTACTTC
>TRBV27|TRBD1|TRBJ1-6|medium-sized
CASSSRTGANSPLHF
TGTGCCAGCAGTTCTAGGACAGGGGCGAATTCACCCCTCCACTTT
>TRBV9|TRBD1|TRBJ1-1|NA
CASSALDRGPRAEAFF
TGTGCCAGCAGCGCCCTTGACAGGGGCCCAAGGGCTGAAGCTTTCTTT
>TRBV5-1|TRBD2|TRBJ2-1|NA
CASSSGLAGAYNEQFF
TGCGCCAGCAGCTCCGGACTAGCGGGGGCCTACAATGAGCAGTTCTTC
>TRBV10-1|TRBD1|TRBJ2-5|NA
CASSLGGPQETQYF
TGCGCCAGCAGTCTAGGGGGCCCACAAGAGACCCAGTACTTC
>TRBV2|NA|TRBJ2-2|NA
CASSQFRESGELFF
TGTGCCAGCAGTCAATTCCGGGAGTCGGGGGAGCTGTTTTTT